Following are 13 T cell receptor beta chains from one sample sequenced in a study of response to subunit inactivated influenza vaccine. TCRdb recomputed calls from the RT-PCR reads with MiXCR, one row per CDR3 protein. The repertoire consists of roughly 500,000 distinct CDR3 sequences, with under 30% occurring once and the leading ten covering about 3%. The data also belong to a second study, concerning T cells expressing NK-cell markers. That work states: Production of TCR beta cDNA relied on 5'RACE template switching with UMIs.

The specimen comprised CD4+ T cells sorted from PBMCs, sampled 12 days after vaccination. The receptor source for this set is a man in his forties or fifties who received an inactivated influenza vaccine.

This clonotype came up a few times. This chain links TRBV7-2 with TRBJ2-3, with 8 nucleotides matching TRBD1. V was pared by 5 bases and J by 3 bases, with 7 bases of the junction left unmatched. Germline CDR1 SGHTA, CDR2 FQGNSA. This CDR3 spans 15 amino acids. CDR3 in amino acids: CASSPRTGMTDTQYF. The CDR3 DNA reads TGTGCCAGCAGCCCAAGGACAGGGATGACAGATACGCAGTATTTT.

The CDR3 reads CASSFGQGMDYGYTF. Here the CDR3 DNA reads TGTGCCAGCAGCTTCGGACAGGGGATGGACTATGGCTACACCTTC. The J gene is TRBJ1-2, the V gene TRBV7-9; TRBD1 aligns across 9 bases. There are 15 residues in the CDR3. Trimming at V came to 3 bases and at J to 3 bases, leaving 5 bases not matched to a gene. Per germline, CDR1 SEHNR and CDR2 FQNEAQ (reference sequence).

This chain links TRBV7-2 with TRBJ2-3; the match to TRBD2 covers 12 bases. The V gene end was trimmed by 5 bases and the J gene end by 5 bases; junction bases not matched to a gene: 5. The germline gives CDR1 SGHTA, CDR2 FQGNSA. The CDR3 totals 15 residues. The CDR3 region is CASSPLAGGGDTQYF. The CDR3 DNA reads TGTGCCAGCAGCCCGCTAGCGGGGGGGGGAGATACGCAGTATTTT.

The chain combines TRBV7-9 with TRBJ1-3; D remains unclear. Germline V lookup: CDR1 SEHNR, CDR2 FQNEAQ (reference sequence). V was shortened by 1 base and J by 0 bases, with 7 bases between the two germline ends. This CDR3 is 15 amino acids long. The CDR3: CASSLDGVSGNTIYF. The CDR3 coding sequence is TGTGCCAGCAGCTTAGACGGCGTCTCTGGAAACACCATATATTTT.

This rearrangement joins TRBV5-1 to TRBJ2-7, with 7 bases fitting TRBD2. The V gene end was trimmed by 2 bases and the J gene end by 6 bases; junction bases not matched to a gene: 11. In germline, CDR1 is SGHRS, CDR2 YFSETQ. The CDR3 has 15 amino acids. The CDR3 DNA reads TGCGCCAGCAGCTTAATTGCGGGAGAGCCCTCCGAGCAGTACTTC. This codes for CASSLIAGEPSEQYF.

The chain is built from TRBV5-1 and TRBJ2-5; maybe TRBD2 (6 bases). The V end was cut by 4 bases, the J end by 1 base, with 11 bases between. The CDR3 extends over 14 amino acids. The germline V gene encodes CDR1 SGHRS and CDR2 YFSETQ. The CDR3 reads CASSAGTIQETQYF. The CDR3 DNA reads as TGCGCCAGCAGCGCGGGAACCATCCAAGAGACCCAGTACTTC.

This clonotype showed up many times. The genes are TRBV5-1 and TRBJ2-7; D possibly corresponds to TRBD2 (6 bases). Trimming took off 1 base at V and 3 bases at J, with 11 bases between the two ends. CDR1 is SGHRS, CDR2 YFSETQ, per germline. This CDR3 has 14 amino acids. The CDR3 region has the DNA TGCGCCAGCAGCTTGTCTGGGCGGGGCTACGAGCAGTACTTC. Its translation is CASSLSGRGYEQYF.

As regards this clonotype: An end of the junction does not agree with germline; a read error may underlie this. This chain links TRBV2 with TRBJ1-5; 7 bases fit TRBD1. Germline V gives CDR1 SNHLY, CDR2 FYNNEI. This CDR3 contains 15 residues. CDR3: CASSADRASYQPQHF. CDR3 nucleotides: TGTGCCAGCAGTGCCGACAGGGCTAGCTATCAGCCCCAGCATTTT.

The rearrangement links TRBV7-3 to TRBJ1-1; D gene uncertain. This CDR3 comprises 13 residues. V shed 5 bases and J shed 0 bases, with 7 bases lying between them. The germline V gene has CDR1 SGHTA and CDR2 FQGTGA. The CDR3 reads CASSTYMNTEAFF. CDR3 in DNA: TGTGCCAGCAGCACCTACATGAACACTGAAGCTTTCTTT.

This clonotype was found a few times. The gene calls are TRBV2 and TRBJ1-4; D may be TRBD1 (5 bases). CDR1 is SNHLY and CDR2 is FYNNEI in the germline V gene. V gave up 4 bases and J gave up 7 bases, with 13 bases separating them. The CDR3 length is 14 residues. DNA for the CDR3: TGTGCCAGCAGTGCCGGCAGGGAGGGTGAAAAACTGTTTTTT. This encodes CASSAGREGEKLFF. The full variable domain, rest sourced from reference TRBV2 and TRBJ1-4, is EPEVTQTPSHQVTQMGQEVILRCVPISNHLYFYWYRQILGQKVEFLVSFYNNEISEKSEIFDDQFSVERPDGSNFTLKIRSTKLEDSAMYFCASSAGREGEKLFFGSGTQLSVL.

The chain uses TRBV5-1 and TRBJ2-5; tentatively, D is TRBD1 (6 bases). Trimming removed 4 bases from V and 1 base from J, with 20 bases in between. This CDR3 comprises 17 residues. Per germline, CDR1 SGHRS and CDR2 YFSETQ. CDR3 coding DNA: TGCGCCAGCAGCATGGGGCCCGGCAGGGGTTTCCAAGAGACCCAGTACTTC. Protein sequence: CASSMGPGRGFQETQYF.

V gene TRBV18 combines with J gene TRBJ1-1; TRBD1 might be the D (5 bases). This CDR3 has 15 residues. The germline CDR1 and CDR2 sequences are KGHSH and LQKENI. V was clipped by 2 bases and J by 1 base, with 11 bases between them. CDR3 DNA: TGTGCCAGCTCACCAAGAGATAGGGGGAACACTGAAGCTTTCTTT. As protein: CASSPRDRGNTEAFF.

The chain couples TRBV2 to TRBJ2-5; TRBD1 aligns across 7 bases. Germline V CDR1 and CDR2: SNHLY, FYNNEI. V gave up 4 bases and J gave up 6 bases; unmatched junction bases: 8. The CDR3 loop spans 14 amino acids. The DNA of the CDR3 is TGTGCCAGCAGTGCTGACAGGGCCGCAAAGACCCAGTACTTC. Translating it yields CASSADRAAKTQYF.